Following are 17 T cell receptor beta chains from one sample sequenced in a study of T cell clonotyping in hematopoietic cell transplantation. The method was immunoSEQ multiplex PCR; TCRdb's version includes in-frame clones alone and lacks a portion of them. The data contain approximately 4,300 clones, approximately 95% of them singletons. This specimen was PBMCs, taken 30 days after allogeneic stem cell transplant. The source of these receptors is a male patient between 45 and 60 years old who had an allogeneic stem cell transplant from a related donor, so the T cells may come from the graft donor. Some clones in this sample may be carry-over from other donors' samples.

This chain connects TRBV19 to TRBJ2-7; 8 bases map to TRBD1. The CDR3 contains 14 residues. Trimming cost V 7 bases and J 3 bases; bases outside gene matches: 8. The germline V gene encodes CDR1 LNHDA and CDR2 SQIVND (reference sequence). The CDR3: CASTPSGTGYEQYF. CDR3 DNA: TGTGCCAGTACCCCCTCGGGGACAGGCTACGAGCAGTACTTC.

The J gene is TRBJ1-5, the V gene TRBV4-1, with 7 bases identical to TRBD1. Germline CDR1 reads MGHRA; CDR2 reads YSYEKL. The trim removed 1 base at V and 9 bases at J, leaving 12 bases unmatched. The CDR3 contains 16 residues. CDR3 residues: CASSQVFGTAIWPQHF. The CDR3 nucleotides read TGCGCCAGCAGCCAAGTGTTCGGGACAGCAATTTGGCCCCAGCATTTT.

V usage is TRBV27 and J usage is TRBJ2-5; D uncertain. Germline lookup yields CDR1 MNHEY and CDR2 SMNVEV (reference sequence). Trimming took 1 base from V and 1 from J, leaving 10 bases between them. This CDR3 comprises 15 residues. Here the CDR3 reads CASSLLAGPQETQYF. The CDR3 nucleotides are TGTGCCAGCAGTTTATTGGCCGGCCCCCAAGAGACCCAGTACTTC.

The genes are TRBV4-2 and TRBJ2-1; D remains ambiguous. CDR3 size: 16 residues. From germline, CDR1 is LGHNA and CDR2 YNFKEQ. Trimming took 6 bases from V and 2 from J, leaving 17 bases between them. This chain's CDR3 is CASRPAAANTYNEQFF. CDR3 bases: TGTGCCAGCAGACCCGCGGCGGCGAATACCTACAATGAGCAGTTCTTC.

The chain couples TRBV9 to TRBJ1-4; D unclear. The CDR3 contains 16 residues. The germline V gene has CDR1 SGDLS and CDR2 YYNGEE. Trimming left V 3 bases short and J 3 bases short, with 15 bases between. CDR3 nucleotides: TGTGCCAGCAGCGAGAGCCCAGCGGCCGCTAATGAAAAACTGTTTTTT. It translates to CASSESPAAANEKLFF.

The rearrangement uses TRBV25-1 and TRBJ2-2, with D possibly TRBD1 on 6 matching bases. The CDR3 length is 13 residues. Germline V gene data show CDR1 as MGHDK and CDR2 as SYGVNS. The V gene lost 6 bases and the J gene lost 5 bases, with 10 bases spanning the gap. CDR3 sequence: CASRDTGTGELFF. In nucleotides, the CDR3 is TGTGCCAGCAGGGATACAGGGACCGGGGAGCTGTTTTTT.

The CDR3 DNA reads as TGTGCCAGCAGCTTAAGCGGGACAGATACGCAGTATTTT. It encodes CASSLSGTDTQYF. The rearrangement joins TRBV7-2 to TRBJ2-3, with TRBD2 as a possible D gene (6 bases). This CDR3 has 13 residues. In germline, CDR1 is SGHTA, CDR2 FQGNSA. V was cut by 2 bases and J by 3 bases, with 6 bases left in between.

The rearrangement uses TRBV7-3 and TRBJ2-2; 9 bases fit TRBD2. The germline V gene encodes CDR1 SGHTA and CDR2 FQGTGA. This CDR3 contains 16 residues. V lost 1 base and J lost 3; bases outside the gene matches: 3. CDR3: CASSLISGGYTGELFF. CDR3 DNA: TGTGCCAGCAGCTTAATTAGCGGGGGTTACACCGGGGAGCTGTTTTTT.

This chain uses TRBV19 with TRBJ2-3, with D uncertain. Germline CDR1 LNHDA, CDR2 SQIVND (reference sequence). Trimming shortened V by 3 bases and J by 0 bases, and 10 bases separated the two germline ends. CDR3 length equals 15 residues. Written as DNA, the CDR3 is TGTGCCAGTAGTATTGATTGGGCAAGCACAGATACGCAGTATTTT. Translated: CASSIDWASTDTQYF.

The chain carries TRBV7-6 and TRBJ2-3; D gene unclear. The CDR3 is made up of 16 amino acids. Per germline, CDR1 SGHVS and CDR2 FNYEAQ. Trimming took 0 bases from V and 1 from J, leaving 11 bases between them. CDR3 bases: TGTGCCAGCAGCTTAGCTTCGGCAGCACGCACAGATACGCAGTATTTT. The encoded protein is CASSLASAARTDTQYF.

The gene calls are TRBV14 and TRBJ1-1; possibly TRBD1 for D (6 bases). This CDR3 spans 15 amino acids. V lost 4 bases to trimming and J lost 0 bases, with 12 bases between them. Germline CDR1 is SGHDN and CDR2 is FVKESK. In nucleotides, the CDR3 is TGTGCCAGCAGCCCGACGGGACACTTGAACACTGAAGCTTTCTTT. As protein: CASSPTGHLNTEAFF.

This sequence joins TRBV7-2 and TRBJ1-6; the D gene is possibly TRBD1 (6 bases). This CDR3 spans 16 amino acids. CDR1 and CDR2 (germline): SGHTA, FQGNSA. Trimming pared 2 bases from V and 8 bases from J, leaving 16 bases between. CDR3 nucleotide sequence: TGTGCCAGCAGCTTAATTGGTACAGGGTGGGATTCACCCCTCCACTTT. This encodes CASSLIGTGWDSPLHF.

J is TRBJ2-3 and V is TRBV7-2, with 10 bases fitting TRBD2. This CDR3 is 15 amino acids long. Trimming cost V 4 bases and J 4 bases; bases outside gene matches: 5. The germline V gene encodes CDR1 SGHTA and CDR2 FQGNSA. CDR3 DNA sequence: TGTGCCAGCAGCTCGCAGCGGGGGGGGGCAGATACGCAGTATTTT. Translating gives CASSSQRGGADTQYF. The entire variable domain, with the rest obtained from reference TRBV7-2 and TRBJ2-3, is as follows: GAGVSQSPSNKVTEKGKDVELRCDPISGHTALYWYRQSLGQGLEFLIYFQGNSAPDKSGLPSDRFSAERTGGSVSTLTIQRTQQEDSAVYLCASSSQRGGADTQYFGPGTRLTVL.

The V gene is TRBV28, the J gene TRBJ1-5; 8 bases line up with TRBD1. CDR1 MDHEN and CDR2 SYDVKM come from the germline V gene. V was clipped by 5 bases and J by 4 bases; unmatched bases: 10. CDR3 size: 16 residues. The CDR3 DNA reads TGTGCCAGCAGTACATATGGACAGGGATCAAATCAGCCCCAGCATTTT. This gives the protein CASSTYGQGSNQPQHF.

The J gene is TRBJ2-3, the V gene TRBV2; the D gene is possibly TRBD1 (6 bases). Germline V gene lookup returns CDR1 SNHLY and CDR2 FYNNEI. This CDR3 spans 16 amino acids. The ends were cut back, 5 bases at V and 7 bases at J, with 22 bases in the middle. The CDR3 region has the DNA TGTGCCAGCAGTACTGGGGGCGGTTGGGGGCAGAATACGCAGTATTTT. It codes for CASSTGGGWGQNTQYF.

This chain uses TRBV30 with TRBJ2-7; D call uncertain. The CDR3 runs to 11 residues. Germline assignment: CDR1 GTSNPN and CDR2 SVGIG (reference sequence). V lost 2 bases, J lost 7 bases, and 9 bases lay in between. CDR3 sequence (DNA): TGTGCCTGGAGTAACGACTGGGAGCAGTACTTC. Its protein product is CAWSNDWEQYF.

This sequence joins TRBV7-9 and TRBJ1-2; no clear D gene. This CDR3 is 13 amino acids long. The V end lost 1 base, the J end lost 3 bases, and 6 bases lay between the germline ends. Germline CDR1 SEHNR, CDR2 FQNEAQ (reference sequence). The CDR3 here is CASSLGVDYGYTF. CDR3 coding DNA: TGTGCCAGCAGCTTAGGGGTCGACTATGGCTACACCTTC.